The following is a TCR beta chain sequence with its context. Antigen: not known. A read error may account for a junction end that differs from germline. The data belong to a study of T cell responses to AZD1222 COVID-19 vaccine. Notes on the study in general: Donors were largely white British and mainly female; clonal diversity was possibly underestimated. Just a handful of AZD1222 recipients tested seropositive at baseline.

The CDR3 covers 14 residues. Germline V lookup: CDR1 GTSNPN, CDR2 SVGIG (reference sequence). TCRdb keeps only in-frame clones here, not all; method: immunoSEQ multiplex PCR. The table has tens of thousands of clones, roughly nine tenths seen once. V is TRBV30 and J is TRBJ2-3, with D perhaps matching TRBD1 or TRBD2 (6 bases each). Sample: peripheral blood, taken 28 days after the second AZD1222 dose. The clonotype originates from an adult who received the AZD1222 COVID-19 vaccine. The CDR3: CAWRRGLSTDTQYF. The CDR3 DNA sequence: TGTGCCTGGAGACGGGGGCTCAGCACGGATACGCAGTATTTT.